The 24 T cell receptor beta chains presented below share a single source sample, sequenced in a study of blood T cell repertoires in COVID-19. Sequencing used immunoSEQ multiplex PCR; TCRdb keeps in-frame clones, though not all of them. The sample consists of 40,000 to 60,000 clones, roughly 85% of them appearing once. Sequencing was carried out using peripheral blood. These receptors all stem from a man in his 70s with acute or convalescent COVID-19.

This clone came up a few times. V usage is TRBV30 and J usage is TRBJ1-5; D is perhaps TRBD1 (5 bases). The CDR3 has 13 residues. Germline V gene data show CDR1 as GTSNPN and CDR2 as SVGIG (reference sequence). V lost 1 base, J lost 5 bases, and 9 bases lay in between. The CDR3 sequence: CAWSGGGDQPQHF. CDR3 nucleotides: TGTGCCTGGAGTGGGGGAGGGGATCAGCCCCAGCATTTT.

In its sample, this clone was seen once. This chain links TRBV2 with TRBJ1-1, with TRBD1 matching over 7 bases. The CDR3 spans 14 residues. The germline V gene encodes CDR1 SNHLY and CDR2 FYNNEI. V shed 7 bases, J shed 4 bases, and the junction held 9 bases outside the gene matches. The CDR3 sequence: CASNSQGVGTEAFF. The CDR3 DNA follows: TGTGCCAGCAACAGTCAGGGGGTGGGCACTGAAGCTTTCTTT.

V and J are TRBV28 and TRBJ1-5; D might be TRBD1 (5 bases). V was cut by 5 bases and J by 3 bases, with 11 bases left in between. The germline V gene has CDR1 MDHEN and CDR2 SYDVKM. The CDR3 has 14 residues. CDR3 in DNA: TGTGCCAGCAGTATTCAGGGATTCAATCAGCCCCAGCATTTT. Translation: CASSIQGFNQPQHF. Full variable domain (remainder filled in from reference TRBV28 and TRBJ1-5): DVKVTQSSRYLVKRTGEKVFLECVQDMDHENMFWYRQDPGLGLRLIYFSYDVKMKEKGDIPEGYSVSREKKERFSLILESASTNQTSMYLCASSIQGFNQPQHFGDGTRLSIL.

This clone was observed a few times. The CDR3 loop reads CASSQGQGDYQPQHF. The CDR3 DNA sequence: TGCGCCAGCAGCCAAGGACAGGGAGATTATCAGCCCCAGCATTTT. This sequence joins TRBV4-1 and TRBJ1-5, with 7 positions matching TRBD1. Germline V lookup: CDR1 MGHRA, CDR2 YSYEKL. The CDR3 length is 15 residues. V gave up 1 base and J gave up 5 bases; unmatched junction bases: 5.

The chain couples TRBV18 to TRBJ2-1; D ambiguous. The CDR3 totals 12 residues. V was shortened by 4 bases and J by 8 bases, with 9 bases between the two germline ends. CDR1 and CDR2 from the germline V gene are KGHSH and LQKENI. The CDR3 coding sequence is TGTGCCAGCTCACTTCCAGGCTATGAGCAGTTCTTC. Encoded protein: CASSLPGYEQFF.

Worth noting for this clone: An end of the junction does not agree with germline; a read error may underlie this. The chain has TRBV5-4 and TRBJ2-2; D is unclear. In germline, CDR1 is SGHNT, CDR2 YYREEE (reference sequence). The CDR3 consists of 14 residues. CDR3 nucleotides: TGTGCCAGCAGTTTGGAAACAAGTATCGGGGAGCTGTTTTTT. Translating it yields CASSLETSIGELFF. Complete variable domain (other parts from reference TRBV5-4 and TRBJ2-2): ETGVTQSPTHLIKTRGQQVTLRCSSQSGHNTVSWYQQALGQGPQFIFQYYREEENGRGNFPPRFSGLQFPNYSSELNVNALELDDSALYLCASSLETSIGELFFGEGSRLTVL.

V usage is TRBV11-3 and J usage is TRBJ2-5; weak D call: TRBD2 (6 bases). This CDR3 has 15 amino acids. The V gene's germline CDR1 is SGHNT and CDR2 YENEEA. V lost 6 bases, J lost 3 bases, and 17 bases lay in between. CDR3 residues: CASSRARVAEETQYF. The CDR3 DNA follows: TGTGCCAGCAGTCGGGCCCGGGTAGCGGAAGAGACCCAGTACTTC.

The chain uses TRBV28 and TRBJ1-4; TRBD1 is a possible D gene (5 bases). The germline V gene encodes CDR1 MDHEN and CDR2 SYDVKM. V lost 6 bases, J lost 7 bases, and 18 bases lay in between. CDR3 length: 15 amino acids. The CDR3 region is CASRPIGVDAEKLFF. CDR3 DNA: TGTGCCAGCAGGCCGATAGGGGTGGACGCTGAAAAACTGTTTTTT.

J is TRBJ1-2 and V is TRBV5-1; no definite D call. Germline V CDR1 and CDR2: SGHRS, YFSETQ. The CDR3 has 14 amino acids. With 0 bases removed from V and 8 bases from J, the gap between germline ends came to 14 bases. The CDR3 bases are TGCGCCAGCAGCTTGGGGCAGCTAGGTTCCGGCTACACCTTC. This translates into CASSLGQLGSGYTF.

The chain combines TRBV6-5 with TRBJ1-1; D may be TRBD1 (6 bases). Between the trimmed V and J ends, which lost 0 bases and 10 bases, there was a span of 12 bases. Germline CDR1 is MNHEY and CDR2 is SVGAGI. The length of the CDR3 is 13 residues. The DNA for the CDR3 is TGTGCCAGCAGTTACTCTACAGGGTTGCCAGCTTTCTTT. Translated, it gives CASSYSTGLPAFF.

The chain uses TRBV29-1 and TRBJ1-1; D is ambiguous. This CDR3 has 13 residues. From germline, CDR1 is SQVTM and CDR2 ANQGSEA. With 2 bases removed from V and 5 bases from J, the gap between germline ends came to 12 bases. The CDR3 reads CSVERGMGTEAFF. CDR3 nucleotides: TGCAGCGTTGAACGCGGGATGGGGACTGAAGCTTTCTTT.

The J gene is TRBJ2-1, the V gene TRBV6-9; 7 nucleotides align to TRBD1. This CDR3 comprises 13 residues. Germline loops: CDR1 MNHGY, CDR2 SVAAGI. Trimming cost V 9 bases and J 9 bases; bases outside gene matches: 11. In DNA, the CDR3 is TGTGCCAGACGTGAAAACAGGGGATCTGAGCAGTTCTTC. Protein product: CARRENRGSEQFF.

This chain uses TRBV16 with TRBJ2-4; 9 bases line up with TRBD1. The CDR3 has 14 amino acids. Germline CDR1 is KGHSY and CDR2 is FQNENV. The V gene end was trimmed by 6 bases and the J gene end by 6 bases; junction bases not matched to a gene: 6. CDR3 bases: TGTGCCAGCAGTACCGGGACAGGGAGAAACATTCAGTACTTC. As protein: CASSTGTGRNIQYF. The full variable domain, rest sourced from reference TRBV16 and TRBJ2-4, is GEEVAQTPKHLVRGEGQKAKLYCAPIKGHSYVFWYQQVLKNEFKFLISFQNENVFDETGMPKERFSAKCLPNSPCSLEIQATKLEDSAVYFCASSTGTGRNIQYFGAGTRLSVL.

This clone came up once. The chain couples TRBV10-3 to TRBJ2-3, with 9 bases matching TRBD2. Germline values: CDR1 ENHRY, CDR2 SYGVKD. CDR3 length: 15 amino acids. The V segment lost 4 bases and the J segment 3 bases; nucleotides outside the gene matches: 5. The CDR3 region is CAISGSSGVTDTQYF. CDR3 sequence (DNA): TGTGCCATCAGTGGGTCTAGCGGGGTTACAGATACGCAGTATTTT.

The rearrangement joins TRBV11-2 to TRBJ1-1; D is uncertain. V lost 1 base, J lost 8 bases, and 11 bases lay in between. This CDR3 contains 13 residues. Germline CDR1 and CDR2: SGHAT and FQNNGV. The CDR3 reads CASSLVGGLEAFF. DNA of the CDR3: TGTGCCAGCAGCTTAGTGGGCGGACTAGAAGCTTTCTTT.

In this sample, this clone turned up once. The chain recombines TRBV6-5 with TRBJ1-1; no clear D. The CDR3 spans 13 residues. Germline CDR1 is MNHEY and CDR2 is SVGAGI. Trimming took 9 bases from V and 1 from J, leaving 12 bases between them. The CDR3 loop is CASLRASNTEAFF. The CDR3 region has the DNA TGTGCCAGTCTGCGGGCCTCGAACACTGAAGCTTTCTTT.

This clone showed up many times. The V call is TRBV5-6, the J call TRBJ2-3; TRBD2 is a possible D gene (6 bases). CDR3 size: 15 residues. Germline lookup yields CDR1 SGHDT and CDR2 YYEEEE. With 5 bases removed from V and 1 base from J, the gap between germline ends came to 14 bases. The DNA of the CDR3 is TGTGCCAGCAGGTGGGCGCCTAGCGGCACAGATACGCAGTATTTT. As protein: CASRWAPSGTDTQYF.

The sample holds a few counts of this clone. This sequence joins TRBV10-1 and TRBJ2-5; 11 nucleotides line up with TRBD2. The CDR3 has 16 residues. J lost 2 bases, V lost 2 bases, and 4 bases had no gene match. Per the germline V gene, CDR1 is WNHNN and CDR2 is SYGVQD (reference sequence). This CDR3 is CASSEDPSGGQETQYF. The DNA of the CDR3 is TGCGCCAGCAGTGAGGACCCTAGCGGGGGGCAAGAGACCCAGTACTTC.

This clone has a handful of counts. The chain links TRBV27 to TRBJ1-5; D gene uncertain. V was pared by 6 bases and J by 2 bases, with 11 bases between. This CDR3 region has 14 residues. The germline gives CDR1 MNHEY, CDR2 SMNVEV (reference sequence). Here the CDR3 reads CASSKSGGNQPQHF. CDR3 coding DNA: TGTGCCAGCAGCAAAAGCGGAGGCAATCAGCCCCAGCATTTT.

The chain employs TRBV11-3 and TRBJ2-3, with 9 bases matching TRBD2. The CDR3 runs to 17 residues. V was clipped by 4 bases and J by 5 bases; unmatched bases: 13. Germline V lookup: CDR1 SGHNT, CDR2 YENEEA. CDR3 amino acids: CASSSRGREGLLDTQYF. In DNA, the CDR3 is TGTGCCAGCAGCTCCCGGGGGCGGGAGGGCCTGTTAGATACGCAGTATTTT.

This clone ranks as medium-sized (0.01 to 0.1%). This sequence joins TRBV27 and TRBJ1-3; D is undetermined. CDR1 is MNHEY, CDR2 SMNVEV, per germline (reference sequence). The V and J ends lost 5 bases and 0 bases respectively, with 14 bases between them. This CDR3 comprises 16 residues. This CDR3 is CASSPLTRNSGNTIYF. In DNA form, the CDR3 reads TGTGCCAGCAGTCCCCTGACACGCAACTCTGGAAACACCATATATTTT.

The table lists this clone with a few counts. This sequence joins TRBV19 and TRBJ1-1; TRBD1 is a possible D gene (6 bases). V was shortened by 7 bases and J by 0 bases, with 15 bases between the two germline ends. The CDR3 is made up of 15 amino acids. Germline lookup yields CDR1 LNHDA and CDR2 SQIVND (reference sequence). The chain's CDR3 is CASTPPGTLNTEAFF. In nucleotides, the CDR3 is TGTGCCAGTACCCCCCCCGGGACACTGAACACTGAAGCTTTCTTT.

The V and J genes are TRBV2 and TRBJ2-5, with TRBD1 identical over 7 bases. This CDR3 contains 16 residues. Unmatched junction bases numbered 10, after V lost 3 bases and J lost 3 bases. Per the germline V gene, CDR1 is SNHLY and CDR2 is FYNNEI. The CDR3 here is CASSDTFRTGEETQYF. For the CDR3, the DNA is TGTGCCAGCAGTGATACCTTCAGGACAGGAGAAGAGACCCAGTACTTC. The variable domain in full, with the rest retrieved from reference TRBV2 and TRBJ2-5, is EPEVTQTPSHQVTQMGQEVILRCVPISNHLYFYWYRQILGQKVEFLVSFYNNEISEKSEIFDDQFSVERPDGSNFTLKIRSTKLEDSAMYFCASSDTFRTGEETQYFGPGTRLLVL.

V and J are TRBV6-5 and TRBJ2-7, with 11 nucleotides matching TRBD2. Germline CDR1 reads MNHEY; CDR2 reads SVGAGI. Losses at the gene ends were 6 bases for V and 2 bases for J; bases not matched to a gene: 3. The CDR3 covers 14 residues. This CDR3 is CASSSSGGPYEQYF. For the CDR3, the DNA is TGTGCCAGCAGCTCTAGCGGGGGGCCCTACGAGCAGTACTTC.